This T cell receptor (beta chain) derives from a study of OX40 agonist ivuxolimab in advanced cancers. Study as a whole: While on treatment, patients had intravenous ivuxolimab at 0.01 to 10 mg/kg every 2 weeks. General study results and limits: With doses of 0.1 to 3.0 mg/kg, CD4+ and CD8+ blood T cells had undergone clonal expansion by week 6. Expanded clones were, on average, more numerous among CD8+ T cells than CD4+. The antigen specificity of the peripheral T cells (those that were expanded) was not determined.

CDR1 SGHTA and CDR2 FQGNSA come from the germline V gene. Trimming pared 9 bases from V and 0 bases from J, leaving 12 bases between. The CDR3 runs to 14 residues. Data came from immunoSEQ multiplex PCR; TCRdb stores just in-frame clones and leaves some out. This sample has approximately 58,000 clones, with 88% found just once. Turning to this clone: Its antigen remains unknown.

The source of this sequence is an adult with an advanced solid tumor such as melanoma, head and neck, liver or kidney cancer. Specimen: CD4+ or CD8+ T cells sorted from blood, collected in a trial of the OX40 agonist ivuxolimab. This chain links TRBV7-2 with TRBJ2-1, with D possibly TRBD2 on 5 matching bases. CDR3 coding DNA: TGTGCCAGTTCGAGGGCCCGCTCCTACAATGAGCAGTTCTTC. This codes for CASSRARSYNEQFF.